The 14 T cell receptor beta chains below all came from one sample that was sequenced in a study of blood T cell repertoires in COVID-19. Some clones are missing from TCRdb's copy, which holds only in-frame ones; the method was immunoSEQ multiplex PCR. This table has hundreds of thousands of clones, approximately 89% appearing once. Sequencing was performed on peripheral blood. These receptors were collected from a young woman who had recovered from COVID-19.

This chain connects TRBV5-1 to TRBJ2-1; 8 positions match TRBD2. The junction had 5 bases not matched to a gene; V was cut back by 2 bases and J by 4 bases. This CDR3 comprises 15 residues. Germline V gives CDR1 SGHRS, CDR2 YFSETQ. CDR3 region: CASSLEAGAYNEQFF. The DNA for the CDR3 is TGCGCCAGCAGCTTAGAAGCGGGAGCTTACAATGAGCAGTTCTTC.

This chain connects TRBV9 to TRBJ2-5; 14 positions agree with TRBD2. V shed 3 bases, J shed 4 bases, and the junction held 5 bases outside the gene matches. This CDR3 is 16 amino acids long. Germline CDR1 reads SGDLS; CDR2 reads YYNGEE. This CDR3 reads CASSARGTSGGETQYF. CDR3 sequence (DNA): TGTGCCAGCAGCGCTAGGGGGACTAGCGGGGGAGAGACCCAGTACTTC.

This chain joins TRBV6-2 or TRBV6-3 and TRBJ2-3; D is ambiguous. Trimming shortened V by 2 bases and J by 0 bases, and 3 bases separated the two germline ends. The CDR3 runs to 13 residues. The germline gives CDR1 MNHEY, CDR2 SVGEGT. In DNA form, the CDR3 reads TGTGCCAGCAGTTACCCTAGCACAGATACGCAGTATTTT. This translates into CASSYPSTDTQYF.

The rearrangement joins TRBV4-1 to TRBJ1-4; 7 bases map to TRBD1. V dropped 4 bases and J dropped 8; count of bases not matched to a gene: 19. The CDR3 has 18 residues. Germline V gene sequence: CDR1 MGHRA, CDR2 YSYEKL. The CDR3 loop reads CASSLRTGDVPLKEKLFF. The CDR3 DNA reads as TGCGCCAGCAGCCTTAGAACAGGGGATGTTCCTCTTAAGGAAAAACTGTTTTTT.

In the case of this clone: Different DNA sequences within this sample yield the same CDR3. The chain recombines TRBV4-1 with TRBJ2-3, with 11 nucleotides matching TRBD2. CDR3 length equals 16 residues. V lost 4 bases, J lost 0 bases, and 3 bases stayed unmatched. Germline CDR1 is MGHRA and CDR2 is YSYEKL. CDR3 DNA: TGCGCCAGCAGCCCCCGGACTAGCGGGAGCACAGATACGCAGTATTTT. It translates to CASSPRTSGSTDTQYF.

The CDR3 region is CASETGGGFETQYF. The DNA of the CDR3 is TGTGCCAGCGAGACAGGCGGTGGTTTCGAGACCCAGTACTTC. The chain combines TRBV2 with TRBJ2-5, with D possibly matching TRBD1 (6 bases). V was trimmed by 8 bases and J by 5 bases, leaving 18 bases between them. The CDR3 is 14 residues long. Germline V gene lookup returns CDR1 SNHLY and CDR2 FYNNEI.

In this sample, this clone turned up a few times. The V and J genes are TRBV11-2 and TRBJ2-1; TRBD2 agrees at 13 bases. Germline trimming cut 4 bases from V and 4 bases from J; bases unmatched to any gene: 7. Germline CDR1 reads SGHAT; CDR2 reads FQNNGV. There are 17 residues in the CDR3. The CDR3 sequence: CASSSGLAGPYYNEQFF. In DNA, the CDR3 is TGTGCCAGCAGCTCGGGACTAGCGGGACCCTATTACAATGAGCAGTTCTTC.

Comments on this clone: This sample includes further DNA sequences coding for the same CDR3. The chain employs TRBV7-2 and TRBJ2-2, with TRBD2 matching over 11 bases. Germline lookup yields CDR1 SGHTA and CDR2 FQGNSA. Unmatched junction bases numbered 0, after V lost 2 bases and J lost 1 base. The CDR3 is 16 residues long. The CDR3 reads CASSLLAGGNTGELFF. The CDR3 DNA sequence: TGTGCCAGCAGCTTACTAGCGGGAGGGAACACCGGGGAGCTGTTTTTT.

The V and J genes are TRBV19 and TRBJ1-1; 9 bases map to TRBD1. The J segment lost 8 bases and the V segment lost 7 bases, leaving 11 bases of the junction unmatched. The CDR3 totals 14 residues. Per the germline V gene, CDR1 is LNHDA and CDR2 is SQIVND (reference sequence). The CDR3 protein is CASIPRDRAAEAFF. The CDR3 DNA is TGTGCCAGTATCCCCCGGGACAGGGCGGCCGAAGCTTTCTTT. The full variable domain, with the rest looked up from reference TRBV19 and TRBJ1-1, is DGGITQSPKYLFRKEGQNVTLSCEQNLNHDAMYWYRQDPGQGLRLIYYSQIVNDFQKGDIAEGYSVSREKKESFPLTVTSAQKNPTAFYLCASIPRDRAAEAFFGQGTRLTVV.

Note on this clone: An end of the junction differs from the germline gene, which may be a read error. This chain connects TRBV7-2 to TRBJ1-1; a weak D match, TRBD1 (6 bases). Germline V gene lookup returns CDR1 SGHTA and CDR2 FQGNSA. This CDR3 region has 13 residues. The CDR3 coding sequence is TGTGCCAGCAGCTACGGACAGAACCCTGAAGCTTTCTTT. Encoded protein: CASSYGQNPEAFF.

CDR3 in amino acids: CASSSSSGTGPQETQYF. In DNA form, the CDR3 reads TGTGCCAGCAGCTCAAGCTCCGGGACAGGACCCCAAGAGACCCAGTACTTC. The chain couples TRBV11-3 to TRBJ2-5, with TRBD1 identical over 8 bases. V shed 4 bases, J shed 1 base, and the junction held 11 bases outside the gene matches. The CDR3 runs 17 residues. Looked up from germline, CDR1 is SGHNT and CDR2 is YENEEA.

The gene calls are TRBV24-1 and TRBJ2-1, with 9 nucleotides matching TRBD2. V lost 9 bases to trimming and J lost 6 bases; unmatched junction nucleotides: 5. Per the germline V gene, CDR1 is KGHDR and CDR2 is SFDVKD. CDR3 size: 13 residues. CDR3 sequence reads: CATLGTSTNEQFF. The CDR3 bases are TGTGCCACCCTGGGGACTAGCACCAATGAGCAGTTCTTC.

This rearrangement joins TRBV5-1 to TRBJ2-5, with a weak D call TRBD2 (7 bases). The CDR3 consists of 14 residues. V was trimmed by 4 bases and J by 4 bases, leaving 14 bases between them. Germline lookup yields CDR1 SGHRS and CDR2 YFSETQ. The CDR3, as DNA: TGCGCCAGCAGCGACCGTGGGGGGGCAGAGACCCAGTACTTC. Residues: CASSDRGGAETQYF. Filled out from reference TRBV5-1 and TRBJ2-5, the complete variable domain reads KAGVTQTPRYLIKTRGQQVTLSCSPISGHRSVSWYQQTPGQGLQFLFEYFSETQRNKGNFPGRFSGRQFSNSRSEMNVSTLELGDSALYLCASSDRGGAETQYFGPGTRLLVL.

The V gene is TRBV6-5, the J gene TRBJ2-7, with a possible D match to TRBD1 (6 bases). Looked up from germline, CDR1 is MNHEY and CDR2 is SVGAGI. The CDR3 totals 13 residues. This CDR3 is CPQGQNPTYEQYV. DNA of the CDR3: TGTCCCCAGGGGCAGAATCCTACCTACGAGCAGTACGTC.